These T cell receptor beta chains were read from a single sample in a study of blood T cell repertoires in COVID-19. Here immunoSEQ multiplex PCR was the method, and the copy in TCRdb shows in-frame clones only, minus some. Found here are tens of thousands of clones, almost 85% of them singletons; the top ten hold approximately 12%. Sequenced input: peripheral blood. These receptors all come from a man aged 80 or over with acute or convalescent COVID-19. Each CDR3 is given with its conserved first and last residue. The order of the fields is clone size, V gene, D gene, J gene, CDR3 protein, CDR3 DNA. The D gene is left open where the match is weak. Clone size is shown for a subset of rows, as once, few, many or a class of expanded clone.

.,TRBV5-1,TRBD1,TRBJ2-3,CASSLEQGAFSTDTQYF,TGCGCCAGCAGCTTGGAACAGGGGGCGTTTAGCACAGATACGCAGTATTTT
.,TRBV4-1,TRBD1,TRBJ1-2,CASSREPTGPYGYTF,TGCGCCAGCAGCCGAGAGCCGACAGGGCCCTATGGCTACACCTTC
.,TRBV27,TRBD2,TRBJ2-1,CASSYPTSGGLYNEQFF,TGTGCCAGCAGTTATCCGACTAGCGGGGGCTTATACAATGAGCAGTTCTTC
.,TRBV7-3,.,TRBJ2-1,CASSSLTGSTYNEQFF,TGTGCCAGCAGCTCCCTGACAGGTTCGACCTACAATGAGCAGTTCTTC
.,TRBV3-1/TRBV3-2,.,TRBJ1-2,CASSQVDGGYTF,TGTGCCAGCAGCCAAGTCGACGGGGGCTACACCTTC
once,TRBV5-6,TRBD2,TRBJ2-5,CASSGGTSGEETQYF,TGTGCCAGCAGCGGCGGGACTAGCGGGGAAGAGACCCAGTACTTC
.,TRBV5-1,TRBD1,TRBJ2-3,CASSLEDRVVDTQYF,TGCGCCAGCAGCTTGGAGGACAGGGTTGTAGATACGCAGTATTTT
.,TRBV5-8,.,TRBJ1-2,CASSYGRGFYGYTF,TGTGCCAGCAGCTACGGAAGGGGGTTCTATGGCTACACCTTC
few,TRBV7-2,.,TRBJ1-2,CASSPQQGPMRGYTF,TGTGCCAGCAGCCCCCAGCAGGGCCCTATGAGGGGCTACACCTTC
.,TRBV5-5,.,TRBJ1-2,CASSSQVLANYGYTF,TGTGCCAGCAGCTCTCAGGTTTTGGCTAACTATGGCTACACCTTC
few,TRBV9,.,TRBJ2-1,CASSFSGFGVDEQFF,TGTGCCAGCAGCTTCTCGGGTTTCGGGGTCGATGAGCAGTTCTTC
.,TRBV18,TRBD1,TRBJ2-1,CASSSDRSEQFF,TGTGCCAGCTCATCGGACAGGTCCGAGCAGTTCTTC
.,TRBV27,TRBD1,TRBJ1-2,CASSFQGDGGYTF,TGTGCCAGCAGTTTTCAGGGGGATGGTGGCTACACCTTC
.,TRBV13,TRBD1,TRBJ2-2,CASSSDRARVNTGELFF,TGTGCCAGCAGCTCGGACAGGGCGAGAGTGAACACCGGGGAGCTGTTTTTT
.,TRBV4-1,.,TRBJ2-7,CASSQSPGVSYEQYF,TGCGCCAGCAGCCAATCACCGGGGGTTAGCTACGAGCAGTACTTC
.,TRBV7-7,TRBD2,TRBJ2-3,CASSSLSGGGDTQYF,TGTGCTAGCAGCTCACTGAGCGGGGGGGGAGATACGCAGTATTTT
few,TRBV9,.,TRBJ2-3,CASSVERGPDTQYF,TGTGCCAGCAGCGTAGAAAGGGGCCCAGATACGCAGTATTTT
.,TRBV5-1,TRBD1,TRBJ2-7,CASSWGQGIGYEQYF,TGCGCCAGCAGCTGGGGACAGGGGATAGGGTACGAGCAGTACTTC
.,TRBV11-2,.,TRBJ1-2,CASSFRDRRPYGYTF,TGTGCCAGCAGCTTTAGAGACAGGCGCCCCTATGGCTACACCTTC
.,TRBV5-1,.,TRBJ1-2,CASSLFYRGAGYTF,TGCGCCAGCAGCTTGTTTTACCGTGGGGCTGGCTACACCTTC
.,TRBV2,TRBD1,TRBJ2-1,CASSDRDRALYNEQFF,TGTGCCAGCAGTGACCGGGACAGGGCCCTCTACAATGAGCAGTTCTTC
once,TRBV10-3,.,TRBJ1-2,CAISDTGAYGYTF,TGTGCCATCAGTGACACAGGCGCCTATGGCTACACCTTC
.,TRBV5-4,.,TRBJ2-7,CASSLVAGAAYEQYF,TGTGCCAGCAGCTTGGTTGCGGGGGCGGCCTACGAGCAGTACTTC
once,TRBV18,.,TRBJ2-5,CASSPGQGQETQYF,TGTGCCAGCTCACCAGGGCAGGGCCAAGAGACCCAGTACTTC
.,TRBV7-9,TRBD2,TRBJ2-3,CASSWTSGGDTQYF,TGTGCCAGCAGCTGGACTAGCGGGGGGGATACGCAGTATTTT
.,TRBV5-6,TRBD2,TRBJ2-2,CASRSGTGGPGELFF,TGTGCCAGCAGGTCCGGGACGGGGGGGCCCGGGGAGCTGTTTTTT
.,TRBV7-9,.,TRBJ2-1,CASSLFLAGDEQFF,TGTGCCAGCAGCTTATTCCTGGCAGGGGATGAGCAGTTCTTC
once,TRBV19,TRBD1,TRBJ2-5,CASSLGQGVETQYF,TGTGCCAGTAGTTTAGGACAGGGCGTCGAGACCCAGTACTTC
once,TRBV6-5,TRBD1,TRBJ1-1,CASSTGTENTEAFF,TGTGCCAGCAGTACCGGGACAGAAAACACTGAAGCTTTCTTT
.,TRBV6-5,TRBD1,TRBJ1-2,CASTMGQGENRDF,TGTGCCAGCACCATGGGACAGGGGGAAAATAGGGACTTC
.,TRBV4-1,.,TRBJ1-3,CASSRDRPTGSGNTIYF,TGCGCCAGCAGCCGAGACCGACCGACGGGCTCTGGAAACACCATATATTTT
.,TRBV5-1,.,TRBJ1-2,CASSWTSDGLSYTF,TGCGCCAGCAGCTGGACTTCTGATGGTTTGAGCTACACCTTC
.,TRBV28,TRBD2,TRBJ2-3,CASSLRLAGGRDTQYF,TGTGCCAGCAGTCTACGACTAGCGGGGGGGAGGGATACGCAGTATTTT
.,TRBV5-3,.,TRBJ1-2,CARSFPRGCVYGYTF,TGTGCCAGAAGCTTCCCCAGGGGTTGCGTCTATGGCTACACCTTC
few,TRBV3-1/TRBV3-2,.,TRBJ1-1,CASSQAGAAEAFF,TGTGCCAGCAGCCAAGCAGGGGCGGCTGAAGCTTTCTTT
once,TRBV11-2,TRBD1,TRBJ2-4,CASSLPGQGNIQYF,TGTGCCAGCAGCTTGCCGGGACAGGGAAACATTCAGTACTTC
.,TRBV2,.,TRBJ1-2,CASSDGSYGYTF,TGTGCCAGCAGTGATGGGAGCTATGGCTACACCTTC
.,TRBV6-6,TRBD1,TRBJ1-1,CASTSQGDTEAFF,TGTGCCAGCACCTCACAGGGGGACACTGAAGCTTTCTTT
.,TRBV7-8,.,TRBJ2-3,CASSHFVGAIDTQYF,TGTGCCAGCAGCCACTTCGTGGGGGCGATAGATACGCAGTATTTT
.,TRBV2,TRBD1,TRBJ1-6,CASTRTGIGNSPLHF,TGTGCCAGCACCCGGACAGGGATAGGCAATTCACCCCTCCACTTT
.,TRBV5-1,TRBD1,TRBJ2-7,CASSPGQGVTYEQYF,TGCGCCAGCAGCCCGGGACAGGGGGTGACCTACGAGCAGTACTTC
once,TRBV19,TRBD2,TRBJ2-2,CASRRDYNTGELFF,TGTGCCAGCCGCCGGGACTATAACACCGGGGAGCTGTTTTTT
.,TRBV11-2,.,TRBJ1-2,CASSLVAGLGYGYTF,TGTGCCAGCAGCTTAGTCGCAGGGCTGGGCTATGGCTACACCTTC
.,TRBV12-3/TRBV12-4,.,TRBJ2-7,CASSFDRHYEQYF,TGTGCCAGCAGTTTCGACAGGCACTACGAGCAGTACTTC
.,TRBV19,.,TRBJ2-3,CASSIAGQFLTDTQYF,TGTGCCAGTAGTATAGCCGGACAGTTCCTCACAGATACGCAGTATTTT
.,TRBV14,.,TRBJ2-7,CASSQGNWGHRVLKQYF,TGTGCCAGCAGCCAAGGGAATTGGGGACACCGCGTCTTAAAGCAGTACTTC
.,TRBV7-2,.,TRBJ1-1,CASSKTVMNTEAFF,TGTGCCAGCAGCAAGACAGTGATGAACACTGAAGCTTTCTTT
.,TRBV27,TRBD1,TRBJ1-2,CASRPDRGSRYGYTF,TGTGCCAGCAGACCTGACAGGGGGAGTCGGTATGGCTACACCTTC
.,TRBV6-5,TRBD1,TRBJ1-5,CASSYSRGRGQPQHF,TGTGCCAGCAGTTACTCGAGGGGGCGAGGCCAGCCCCAGCATTTT
.,TRBV2,TRBD1,TRBJ2-2,CASSRQGADHGELFF,TGTGCCAGCAGTAGACAGGGGGCCGACCACGGGGAGCTGTTTTTT
.,TRBV18,.,TRBJ1-1,CASSPYQGNTEAFF,TGTGCCAGCTCACCGTACCAGGGGAACACTGAAGCTTTCTTT
.,TRBV6-4,.,TRBJ2-2,CASSAGTEGLVILGELFF,TGTGCCAGCAGCGCCGGGACGGAGGGGCTTGTTATCCTCGGGGAGCTGTTTTTT
.,TRBV6-5,.,TRBJ1-6,CASKGSKGSSSPLHF,TGTGCCAGCAAGGGCTCCAAGGGGTCAAGTTCACCCCTCCACTTT